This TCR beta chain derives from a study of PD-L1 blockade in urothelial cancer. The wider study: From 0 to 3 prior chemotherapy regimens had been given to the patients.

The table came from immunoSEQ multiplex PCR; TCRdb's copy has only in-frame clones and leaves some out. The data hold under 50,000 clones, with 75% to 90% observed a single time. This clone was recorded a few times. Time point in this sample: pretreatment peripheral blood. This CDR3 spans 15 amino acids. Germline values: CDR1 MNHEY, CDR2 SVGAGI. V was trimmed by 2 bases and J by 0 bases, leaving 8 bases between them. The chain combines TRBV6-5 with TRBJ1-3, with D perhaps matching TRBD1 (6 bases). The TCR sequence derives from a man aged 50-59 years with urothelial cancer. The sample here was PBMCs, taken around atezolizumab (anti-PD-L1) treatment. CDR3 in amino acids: CASSYDRSSGNTIYF. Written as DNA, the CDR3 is TGTGCCAGCAGTTACGACAGGAGCTCTGGAAACACCATATATTTT.